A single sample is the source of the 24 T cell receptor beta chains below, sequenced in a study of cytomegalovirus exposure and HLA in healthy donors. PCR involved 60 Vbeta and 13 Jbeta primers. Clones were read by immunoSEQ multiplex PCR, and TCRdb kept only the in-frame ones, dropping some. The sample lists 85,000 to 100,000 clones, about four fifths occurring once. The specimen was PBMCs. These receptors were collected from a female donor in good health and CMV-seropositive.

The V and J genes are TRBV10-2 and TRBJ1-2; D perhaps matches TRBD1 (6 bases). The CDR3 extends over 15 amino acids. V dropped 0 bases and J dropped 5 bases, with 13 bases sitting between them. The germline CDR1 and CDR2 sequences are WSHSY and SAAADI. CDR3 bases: TGCGCCAGCAGTGAGTCGACTCTTCAGGGGTATGGCTACACCTTC. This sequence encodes CASSESTLQGYGYTF.

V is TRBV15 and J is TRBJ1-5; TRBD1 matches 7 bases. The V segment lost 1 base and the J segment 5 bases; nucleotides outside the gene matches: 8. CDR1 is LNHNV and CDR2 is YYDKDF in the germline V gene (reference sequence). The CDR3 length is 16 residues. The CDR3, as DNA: TGTGCCACCAGCAGAGGGACAGGTGATTCTTATCAGCCCCAGCATTTT. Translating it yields CATSRGTGDSYQPQHF. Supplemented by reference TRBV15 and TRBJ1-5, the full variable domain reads DAMVIQNPRYQVTQFGKPVTLSCSQTLNHNVMYWYQQKSSQAPKLLFHYYDKDFNNEADTPDNFQSRRPNTSFCFLDIRSPGLGDTAMYLCATSRGTGDSYQPQHFGDGTRLSIL.

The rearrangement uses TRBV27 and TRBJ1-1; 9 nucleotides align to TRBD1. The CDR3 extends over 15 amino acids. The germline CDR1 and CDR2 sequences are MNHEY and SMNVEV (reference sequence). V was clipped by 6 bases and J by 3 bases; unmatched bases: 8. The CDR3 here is CASSQTGGRHTEAFF. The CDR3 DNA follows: TGTGCCAGCAGCCAGACAGGGGGGAGGCACACTGAAGCTTTCTTT.

CDR3 region: CASSLGLSYEQYF. The CDR3 DNA reads TGTGCCAGCAGCTTAGGGCTTTCCTACGAGCAGTACTTC. The chain has TRBV7-9 and TRBJ2-7; D is unclear. The CDR3 totals 13 residues. CDR1 and CDR2 from the germline V gene are SEHNR and FQNEAQ (reference sequence). The germline V and J ends were trimmed by 1 base and 1 base, with 5 bases remaining between them. The full variable domain, its missing parts supplied by reference TRBV7-9 and TRBJ2-7, is DTGVSQNPRHKITKRGQNVTFRCDPISEHNRLYWYRQTLGQGPEFLTYFQNEAQLEKSRLLSDRFSAERPKGSFSTLEIQRTEQGDSAMYLCASSLGLSYEQYFGPGTRLTVT.

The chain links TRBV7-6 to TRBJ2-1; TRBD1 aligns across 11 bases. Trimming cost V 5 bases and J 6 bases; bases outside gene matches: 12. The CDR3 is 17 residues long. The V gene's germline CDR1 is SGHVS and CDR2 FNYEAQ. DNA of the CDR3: TGTGCCAGCAGCCCCGGGTCCCGGGACAGGGGGTCCAATGAGCAGTTCTTC. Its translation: CASSPGSRDRGSNEQFF.

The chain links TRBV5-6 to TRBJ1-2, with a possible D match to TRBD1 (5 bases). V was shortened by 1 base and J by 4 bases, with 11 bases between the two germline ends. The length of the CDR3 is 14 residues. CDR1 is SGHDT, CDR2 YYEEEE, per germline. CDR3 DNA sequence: TGTGCCAGCAGCTTGCCGGGGGAAGGCTATGGCTACACCTTC. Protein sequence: CASSLPGEGYGYTF.

The CDR3 here is CASSWRETQYF. In DNA form, the CDR3 reads TGTGCCAGCAGCTGGAGAGAGACCCAGTACTTC. The chain uses TRBV7-9 and TRBJ2-5, with D unresolved. The germline V gene has CDR1 SEHNR and CDR2 FQNEAQ (reference sequence). The length of the CDR3 is 11 residues. Trimming cost V 4 bases and J 4 bases, with 4 bases left between them.

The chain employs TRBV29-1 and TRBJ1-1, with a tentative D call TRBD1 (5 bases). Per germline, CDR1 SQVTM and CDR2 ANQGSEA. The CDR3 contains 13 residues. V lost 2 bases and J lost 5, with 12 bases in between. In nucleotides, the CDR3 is TGCAGCGTTGAAAGGCAGGGTGGAACTGAAGCTTTCTTT. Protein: CSVERQGGTEAFF.

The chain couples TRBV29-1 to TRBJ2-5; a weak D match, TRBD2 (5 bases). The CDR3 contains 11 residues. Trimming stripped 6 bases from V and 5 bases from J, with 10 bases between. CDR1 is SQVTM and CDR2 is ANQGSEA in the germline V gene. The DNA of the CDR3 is TGCAGCGTGAACTCGGGGGAGACCCAGTACTTC. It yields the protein CSVNSGETQYF.

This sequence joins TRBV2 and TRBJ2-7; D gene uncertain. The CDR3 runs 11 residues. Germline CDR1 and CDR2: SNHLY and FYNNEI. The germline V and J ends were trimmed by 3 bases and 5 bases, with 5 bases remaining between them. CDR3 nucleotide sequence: TGTGCCAGCAGTGAGGAGAACGAGCAGTACTTC. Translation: CASSEENEQYF.

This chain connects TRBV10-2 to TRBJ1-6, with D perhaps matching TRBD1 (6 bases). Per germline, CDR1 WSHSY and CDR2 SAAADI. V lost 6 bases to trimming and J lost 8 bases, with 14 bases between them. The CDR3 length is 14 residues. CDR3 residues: CASSLRGNDSPLHF. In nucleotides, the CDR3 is TGCGCCAGCAGCCTCAGGGGAAATGATTCACCCCTCCACTTT.

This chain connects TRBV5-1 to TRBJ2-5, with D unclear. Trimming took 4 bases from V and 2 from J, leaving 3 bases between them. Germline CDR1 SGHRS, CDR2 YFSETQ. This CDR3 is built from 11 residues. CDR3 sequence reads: CASSVQETQYF. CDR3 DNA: TGCGCCAGCAGCGTACAAGAGACCCAGTACTTC.

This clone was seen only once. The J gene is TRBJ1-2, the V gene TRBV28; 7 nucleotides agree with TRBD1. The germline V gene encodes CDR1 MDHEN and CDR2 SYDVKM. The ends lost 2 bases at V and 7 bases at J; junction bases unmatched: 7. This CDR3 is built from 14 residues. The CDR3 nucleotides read TGTGCCAGCAGTTTAGGCACAGGGGCCAGTGGCTACACCTTC. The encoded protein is CASSLGTGASGYTF.

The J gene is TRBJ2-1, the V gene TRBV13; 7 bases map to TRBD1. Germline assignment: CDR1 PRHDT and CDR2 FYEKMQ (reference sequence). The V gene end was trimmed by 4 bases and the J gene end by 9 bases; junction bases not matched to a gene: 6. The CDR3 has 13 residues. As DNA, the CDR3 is TGTGCCAGCAGCTATGACAGGGCTACTGAGCAGTTCTTC. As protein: CASSYDRATEQFF.

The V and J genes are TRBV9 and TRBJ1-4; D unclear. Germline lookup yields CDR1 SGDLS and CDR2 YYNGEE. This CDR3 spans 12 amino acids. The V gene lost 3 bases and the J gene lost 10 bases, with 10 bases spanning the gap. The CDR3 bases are TGTGCCAGCAGCGCGGGAGAAGGAAAACTGTTTTTT. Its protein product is CASSAGEGKLFF.

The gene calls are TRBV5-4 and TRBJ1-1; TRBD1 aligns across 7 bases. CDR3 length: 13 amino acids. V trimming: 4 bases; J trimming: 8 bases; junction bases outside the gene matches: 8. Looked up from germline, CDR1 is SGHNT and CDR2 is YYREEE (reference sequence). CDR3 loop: CASSGRDSIEAFF. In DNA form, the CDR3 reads TGTGCCAGCAGCGGCCGGGACAGCATAGAAGCTTTCTTT.

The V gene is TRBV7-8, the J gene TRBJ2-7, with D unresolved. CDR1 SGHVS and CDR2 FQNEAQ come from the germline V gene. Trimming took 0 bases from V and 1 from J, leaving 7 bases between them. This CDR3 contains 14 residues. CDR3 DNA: TGTGCCAGCAGCTTAGCGGCCAGTTCCTACGAGCAGTACTTC. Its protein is CASSLAASSYEQYF.

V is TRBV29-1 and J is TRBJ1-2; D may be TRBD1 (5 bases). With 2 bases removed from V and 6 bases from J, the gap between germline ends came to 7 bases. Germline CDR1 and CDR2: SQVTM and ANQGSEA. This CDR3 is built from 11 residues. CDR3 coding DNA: TGCAGCGTTGAATCCAGGGATGGCTACACCTTC. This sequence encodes CSVESRDGYTF.

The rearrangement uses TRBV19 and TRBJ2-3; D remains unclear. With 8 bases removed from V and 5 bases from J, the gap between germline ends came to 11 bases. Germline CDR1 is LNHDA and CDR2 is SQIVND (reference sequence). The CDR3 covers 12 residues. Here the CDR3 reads CASSARVDTQYF. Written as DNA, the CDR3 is TGTGCCAGTTCCGCCCGGGTAGATACGCAGTATTTT.

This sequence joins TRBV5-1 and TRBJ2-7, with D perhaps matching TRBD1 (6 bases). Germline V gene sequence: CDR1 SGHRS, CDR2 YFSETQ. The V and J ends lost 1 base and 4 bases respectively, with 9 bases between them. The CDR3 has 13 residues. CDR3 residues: CASSLQGQYEQYF. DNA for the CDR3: TGCGCCAGCAGCTTGCAGGGGCAATACGAGCAGTACTTC.

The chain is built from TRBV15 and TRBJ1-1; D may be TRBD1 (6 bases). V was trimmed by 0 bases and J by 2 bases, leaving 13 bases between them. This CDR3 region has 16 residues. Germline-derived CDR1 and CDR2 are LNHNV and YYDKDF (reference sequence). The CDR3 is CATSRDLARGNTEAFF. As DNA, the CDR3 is TGTGCCACCAGCAGAGATTTGGCCAGGGGAAACACTGAAGCTTTCTTT. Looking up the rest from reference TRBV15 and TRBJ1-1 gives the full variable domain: DAMVIQNPRYQVTQFGKPVTLSCSQTLNHNVMYWYQQKSSQAPKLLFHYYDKDFNNEADTPDNFQSRRPNTSFCFLDIRSPGLGDTAMYLCATSRDLARGNTEAFFGQGTRLTVV.

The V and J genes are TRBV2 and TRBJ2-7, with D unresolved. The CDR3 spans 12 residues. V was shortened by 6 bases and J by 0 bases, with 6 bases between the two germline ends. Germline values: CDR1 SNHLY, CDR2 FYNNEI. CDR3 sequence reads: CASRPNSYEQYF. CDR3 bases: TGTGCCAGCAGACCTAACTCCTACGAGCAGTACTTC.

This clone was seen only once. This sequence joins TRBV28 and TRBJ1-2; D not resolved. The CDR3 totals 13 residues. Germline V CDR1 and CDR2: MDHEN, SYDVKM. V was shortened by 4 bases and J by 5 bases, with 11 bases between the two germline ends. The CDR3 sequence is CASSWSIGYGYTF. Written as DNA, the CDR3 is TGTGCCAGCAGTTGGAGCATCGGATATGGCTACACCTTC.

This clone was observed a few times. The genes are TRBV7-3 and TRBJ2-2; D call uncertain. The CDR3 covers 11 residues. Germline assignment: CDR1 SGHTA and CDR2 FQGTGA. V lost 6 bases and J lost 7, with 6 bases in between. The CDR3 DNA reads TGTGCCAGCAGTAACGGCGGGGAGCTGTTTTTT. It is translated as CASSNGGELFF.